A single sample gave rise to the 23 T cell receptor beta chains below, sequenced in a study of cytomegalovirus exposure and HLA in healthy donors (dated by TCRdb to 2017 to 2019). The library was made by the immunoSEQ multiplex PCR assay. A mixture of 60 forward primers for TCR Vbeta segments and 13 reverse primers for TCR Jbeta segments was used in the multiplex PCR. TCRdb carries this immuneACCESS record with in-frame sequences only. Its versions omit some clonotypes, under half of them owing to an unresolved V gene in the studies checked, with the rest unexplained. This sample holds over 110,000 clones; approximately 80% were observed only once. The ten largest make up around 3.2% of the sample. The sample taken for sequencing was PBMCs. Receptors were obtained from a female donor in good health and CMV-seronegative.

This chain links TRBV5-4 with TRBJ1-1, with 7 bases aligning to TRBD1. The CDR3 runs 15 residues. CDR1 and CDR2 from the germline V gene are SGHNT and YYREEE (reference sequence). V lost 6 bases, J lost 0 bases, and 8 bases stayed unmatched. CDR3 residues: CASTRMGTVNTEAFF. The CDR3 DNA reads TGTGCCAGCACCCGAATGGGGACAGTGAACACTGAAGCTTTCTTT.

The chain is built from TRBV19 and TRBJ2-6, with TRBD2 as a possible D gene (6 bases). V was cut by 2 bases and J by 2 bases, with 10 bases left in between. CDR3 size: 16 residues. From germline, CDR1 is LNHDA and CDR2 SQIVND (reference sequence). In nucleotides, the CDR3 is TGTGCCAGTAGTATAAGAACGGGGGCTGGGGCCAACGTCCTGACTTTC. Protein sequence: CASSIRTGAGANVLTF.

This clone was found a few times. The chain has TRBV14 and TRBJ1-4, with D perhaps matching TRBD1 (5 bases). With 1 base removed from V and 0 bases from J, the gap between germline ends came to 9 bases. CDR1 and CDR2 (germline): SGHDN, FVKESK. CDR3 length: 16 amino acids. This chain's CDR3 is CASSQVGGATNEKLFF. DNA for the CDR3: TGTGCCAGCAGCCAAGTGGGGGGAGCAACTAATGAAAAACTGTTTTTT.

The rearrangement uses TRBV7-8 and TRBJ1-5, with D possibly TRBD1 on 5 matching bases. Per the germline V gene, CDR1 is SGHVS and CDR2 is FQNEAQ. V lost 6 bases to trimming and J lost 3 bases, with 21 bases between them. The CDR3 loop spans 17 amino acids. The CDR3 DNA sequence: TGTGCCAGCAGTCCTACCTGGGGGGGTATTGTCAATCAGCCCCAGCATTTT. Translated: CASSPTWGGIVNQPQHF.

The chain links TRBV28 to TRBJ1-5; TRBD1 matches at 9 bases. The CDR3 loop spans 17 amino acids. CDR1 is MDHEN and CDR2 is SYDVKM in the germline V gene. J lost 2 bases, V lost 3 bases, and 8 bases had no gene match. The CDR3 region is CASSLEQGAVGNQPQHF. The CDR3 DNA reads as TGTGCCAGCAGTTTGGAACAGGGGGCTGTTGGCAATCAGCCCCAGCATTTT. Full variable domain (rest looked up from reference TRBV28 and TRBJ1-5): DVKVTQSSRYLVKRTGEKVFLECVQDMDHENMFWYRQDPGLGLRLIYFSYDVKMKEKGDIPEGYSVSREKKERFSLILESASTNQTSMYLCASSLEQGAVGNQPQHFGDGTRLSIL.

This clone has only a few counts. The rearrangement uses TRBV7-9 and TRBJ1-2, with a possible D match to TRBD1 (6 bases). In germline, CDR1 is SEHNR, CDR2 FQNEAQ (reference sequence). This CDR3 region has 15 residues. The V end lost 1 base, the J end lost 2 bases, and 11 bases lay between the germline ends. CDR3 bases: TGTGCCAGCAGCTTAGGGGTGGGGGCGAACTATGGCTACACCTTC. This gives the protein CASSLGVGANYGYTF.

The chain uses TRBV19 and TRBJ1-2; 11 bases match TRBD1. CDR1 is LNHDA, CDR2 SQIVND, per germline (reference sequence). CDR3 length: 15 residues. V trimming: 5 bases; J trimming: 4 bases; junction bases outside the gene matches: 6. The CDR3 sequence: CASSPGTGGIYGYTF. CDR3 DNA: TGTGCCAGTAGTCCCGGGACAGGGGGTATCTATGGCTACACCTTC.

The rearrangement uses TRBV20-1 and TRBJ2-5; D not resolved. Trimming left V 6 bases short and J 5 bases short, with 7 bases between. Germline loops: CDR1 DFQATT, CDR2 SNEGSKA (reference sequence). The CDR3 totals 10 residues. CDR3 DNA: TGCAGTGCATCCGGGGAGACCCAGTACTTC. This gives the protein CSASGETQYF.

Only a few counts were recorded for this clone. The chain uses TRBV5-1 and TRBJ2-3; possible D gene TRBD2, 6 bases. With 0 bases removed from V and 1 base from J, the gap between germline ends came to 9 bases. This CDR3 is built from 15 residues. Germline CDR1 and CDR2: SGHRS and YFSETQ. The CDR3 protein is CASSLVGEGTDTQYF. As DNA, the CDR3 is TGCGCCAGCAGCTTGGTGGGGGAGGGCACAGATACGCAGTATTTT.

The CDR3 region has the DNA TGCGCCAGCAGCTTCAGCGGGGGGCGAAACAATGAGCAGTTCTTC. It specifies CASSFSGGRNNEQFF. This rearrangement joins TRBV5-1 to TRBJ2-1; TRBD2 matches 9 bases. The germline V gene has CDR1 SGHRS and CDR2 YFSETQ. This CDR3 is 15 amino acids long. Trimming cost V 2 bases and J 5 bases; bases outside gene matches: 5.

This chain connects TRBV11-3 to TRBJ2-1, with D possibly TRBD1 on 6 matching bases. The CDR3 has 14 amino acids. Trimming removed 5 bases at V and 10 bases at J, with 18 bases between. Germline V lookup: CDR1 SGHNT, CDR2 YENEEA. The CDR3 nucleotides are TGTGCCAGCAGCCTTGGGGCCCAGGGGAGAGAGCAGTTCTTC. It codes for CASSLGAQGREQFF.

This sequence joins TRBV12-5 and TRBJ1-6; perhaps TRBD1 as D (5 bases). The germline gives CDR1 LGHNT, CDR2 FRNRAP. Trimming cost V 6 bases and J 6 bases, with 9 bases left between them. The CDR3 length is 13 residues. The DNA of the CDR3 is TGTGCTAGTGGGCAGGGCGGTAATTCACCCCTCCACTTT. Translation: CASGQGGNSPLHF.

This chain links TRBV6-1 with TRBJ1-2; no firm D call. V dropped 3 bases and J dropped 7 bases, with 9 bases sitting between them. CDR1 is MNHNS and CDR2 is SASEGT in the germline V gene. The CDR3 covers 12 residues. The CDR3 is CASSDLGRGYTF. In DNA, the CDR3 is TGTGCCAGCAGTGATCTAGGTCGTGGCTACACCTTC.

This clone appeared a single time. The chain has TRBV4-2 and TRBJ2-1, with TRBD2 matching over 14 bases. The CDR3 length is 17 residues. Looked up from germline, CDR1 is LGHNA and CDR2 is YNFKEQ. Losses at the gene ends were 3 bases for V and 4 bases for J; bases not matched to a gene: 5. CDR3 nucleotides: TGTGCCAGCAGCCAGGGACTAGCGGGGGCGCTTTACAATGAGCAGTTCTTC. Translated, it gives CASSQGLAGALYNEQFF.

V usage is TRBV9 and J usage is TRBJ2-3, with 9 bases fitting TRBD2. The length of the CDR3 is 16 residues. V lost 0 bases, J lost 5 bases, and 7 bases stayed unmatched. The V gene's germline CDR1 is SGDLS and CDR2 YYNGEE. CDR3 sequence (DNA): TGTGCCAGCAGCGTAGAAGGACTAGCGATTAAAGATACGCAGTATTTT. Amino acid sequence: CASSVEGLAIKDTQYF.

The chain employs TRBV9 and TRBJ2-3; 7 nucleotides line up with TRBD1. The CDR3 covers 15 residues. From germline, CDR1 is SGDLS and CDR2 YYNGEE. After removal of 4 bases from V and 1 base from J, the junction contained 6 bases not matched to a gene. CDR3 loop: CASSPVGQRTDTQYF. The CDR3 DNA sequence: TGTGCCAGCAGCCCCGTGGGACAGCGCACAGATACGCAGTATTTT.

This rearrangement joins TRBV19 to TRBJ1-2; D is uncertain. With 5 bases removed from V and 3 bases from J, the gap between germline ends came to 16 bases. The length of the CDR3 is 15 residues. Germline V gene sequence: CDR1 LNHDA, CDR2 SQIVND (reference sequence). Here the CDR3 reads CASSLHLMGHYGYTF. CDR3 nucleotides: TGTGCCAGTAGTTTACACCTCATGGGCCACTATGGCTACACCTTC.

The V and J genes are TRBV2 and TRBJ1-2; 7 positions match TRBD1. This CDR3 comprises 14 residues. J gave up 3 bases and V 5 bases, and 6 bases lay outside the gene matches. Germline values: CDR1 SNHLY, CDR2 FYNNEI. The CDR3 sequence is CASSSLGTDYGYTF. The CDR3 DNA is TGTGCCAGCAGTAGTCTAGGGACAGACTATGGCTACACCTTC. Variable domain in full (rest from reference TRBV2 and TRBJ1-2): EPEVTQTPSHQVTQMGQEVILRCVPISNHLYFYWYRQILGQKVEFLVSFYNNEISEKSEIFDDQFSVERPDGSNFTLKIRSTKLEDSAMYFCASSSLGTDYGYTFGSGTRLTVV.

This clone was seen only once. The chain has TRBV28 and TRBJ1-1; 10 bases map to TRBD1. J gave up 5 bases and V 6 bases, and 6 bases lay outside the gene matches. Germline CDR1 MDHEN, CDR2 SYDVKM. The CDR3 has 14 residues. CDR3 DNA: TGTGCCAGCAGCCTGACAGGGGGCAGGACTGAAGCTTTCTTT. Translating it yields CASSLTGGRTEAFF.

The chain links TRBV7-6 to TRBJ2-3; D is unclear. V lost 2 bases to trimming and J lost 4 bases, with 4 bases between them. Germline values: CDR1 SGHVS, CDR2 FNYEAQ. The CDR3 contains 12 residues. The CDR3 region has the DNA TGTGCCAGCAGCTTACAGGCAGATACGCAGTATTTT. Residues: CASSLQADTQYF.

This clone came up a few times. V gene TRBV5-1 combines with J gene TRBJ1-2; D perhaps matches TRBD1 (5 bases). Germline CDR1 SGHRS, CDR2 YFSETQ. CDR3 length: 12 residues. V lost 5 bases and J 4 bases, leaving 9 bases between the germline ends. The chain's CDR3 is CASSAQGYGYTF. DNA for the CDR3: TGCGCCAGCAGTGCCCAGGGCTATGGCTACACCTTC.

This clone was picked up one time. This chain connects TRBV7-9 to TRBJ2-5; 9 positions match TRBD1. Matching the DNA end better, TRBJ2-7 makes the J call doubtful. Germline V gives CDR1 SEHNR, CDR2 FQNEAQ (reference sequence). There are 15 residues in the CDR3. This chain's CDR3 is CASSWTGASFYEQYF. The CDR3 coding sequence is TGTGCCAGCAGTTGGACAGGGGCTTCCTTTTACGAGCAGTACTTC.

The CDR3 DNA is TGCGCCAGCAGCTTGCTCGCGGGAGGTGGTTGGGAGACCCAGTACTTC. This gives the protein CASSLLAGGGWETQYF. The rearrangement joins TRBV5-1 to TRBJ2-5; 8 bases align to TRBD2. Trimming took 1 base from V and 5 from J; bases not matched to a gene: 10. Germline loops: CDR1 SGHRS, CDR2 YFSETQ. The CDR3 contains 16 residues.